This T cell receptor beta chain was captured in a study of radiation and T cells in renal cell carcinoma. Study as a whole: Nephrectomy followed 15 Gy stereotactic body radiation by 4 weeks. Whole-study results and caveats: From baseline, blood top tumor clonotypes peaked at 2 weeks post-radiation.

Concerning this clone itself: What it recognizes is unknown.

This table comes from immunoSEQ multiplex PCR, and its TCRdb copy is limited to in-frame clones, with some not included. The data contain approximately 23,000 clones, over 70% of them singletons. CDR1 and CDR2 from the germline V gene are SQVTM and ANQGSEA. This CDR3 has 15 amino acids. Trimming took 3 bases from V and 4 from J, leaving 15 bases between them. Time point of the sample: blood 2 weeks post-SBRT. Treatment noted: 15 Gy SBRT to primary tumor, nephrectomy 4 weeks later. The sequencing used blood, collected from a patient whose treatment included radiotherapy and nephrectomy. The source is a man aged 55 to 70 with renal cell carcinoma. J is TRBJ2-2 and V is TRBV29-1; weak D call: TRBD1 (5 bases). CDR3 loop: CSVDFRVQGTGELFF. In DNA form, the CDR3 reads TGCAGCGTTGATTTCAGGGTTCAGGGCACCGGGGAGCTGTTTTTT.